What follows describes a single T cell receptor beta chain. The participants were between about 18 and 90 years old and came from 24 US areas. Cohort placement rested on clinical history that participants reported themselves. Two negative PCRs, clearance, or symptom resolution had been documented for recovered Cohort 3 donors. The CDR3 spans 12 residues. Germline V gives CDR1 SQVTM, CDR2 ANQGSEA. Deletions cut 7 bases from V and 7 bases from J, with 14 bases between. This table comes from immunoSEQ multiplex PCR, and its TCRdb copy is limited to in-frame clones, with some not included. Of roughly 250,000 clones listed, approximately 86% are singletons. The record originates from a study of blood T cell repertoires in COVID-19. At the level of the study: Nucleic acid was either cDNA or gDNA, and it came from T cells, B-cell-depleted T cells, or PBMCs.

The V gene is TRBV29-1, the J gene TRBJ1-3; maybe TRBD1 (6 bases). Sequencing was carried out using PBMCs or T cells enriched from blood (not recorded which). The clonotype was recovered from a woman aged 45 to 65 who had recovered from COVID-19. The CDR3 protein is CSAAGASNTIYF. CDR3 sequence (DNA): TGCAGCGCAGCAGGGGCCAGTAACACCATATATTTT. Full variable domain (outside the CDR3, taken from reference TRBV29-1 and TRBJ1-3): SAVISQKPSRDICQRGTSLTIQCQVDSQVTMMFWYRQQPGQSLTLIATANQGSEATYESGFVIDKFPISRPNLTFSTLTVSNMSPEDSSIYLCSAAGASNTIYFGEGSWLTVV.